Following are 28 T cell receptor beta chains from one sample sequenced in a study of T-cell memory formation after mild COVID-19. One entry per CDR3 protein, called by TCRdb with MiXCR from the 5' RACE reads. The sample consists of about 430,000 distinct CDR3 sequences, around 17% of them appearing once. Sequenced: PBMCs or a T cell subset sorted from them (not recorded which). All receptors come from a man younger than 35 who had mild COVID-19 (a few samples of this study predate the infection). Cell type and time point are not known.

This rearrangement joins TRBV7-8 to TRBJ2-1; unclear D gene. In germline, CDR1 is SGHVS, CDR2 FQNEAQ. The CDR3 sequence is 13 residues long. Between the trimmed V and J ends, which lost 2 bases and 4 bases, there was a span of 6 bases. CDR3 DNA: TGTGCCAGCAGCTTAAACAAATACAATGAGCAGTTCTTC. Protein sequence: CASSLNKYNEQFF.

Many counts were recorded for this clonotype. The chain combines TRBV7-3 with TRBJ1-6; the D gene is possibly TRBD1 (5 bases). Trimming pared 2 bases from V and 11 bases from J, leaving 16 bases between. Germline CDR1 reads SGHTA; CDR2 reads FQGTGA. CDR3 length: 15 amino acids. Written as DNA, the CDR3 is TGTGCCAGCAGCTTAGTCGGGGGAGAAGGGACACCCCTCCACTTT. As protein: CASSLVGGEGTPLHF.

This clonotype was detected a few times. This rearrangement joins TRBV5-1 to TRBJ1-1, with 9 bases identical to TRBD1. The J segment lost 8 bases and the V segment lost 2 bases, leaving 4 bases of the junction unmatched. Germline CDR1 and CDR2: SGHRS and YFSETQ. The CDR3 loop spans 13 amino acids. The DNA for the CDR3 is TGCGCCAGCAGCTTAGGACAGGGGAAAGAAGCTTTCTTT. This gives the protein CASSLGQGKEAFF.

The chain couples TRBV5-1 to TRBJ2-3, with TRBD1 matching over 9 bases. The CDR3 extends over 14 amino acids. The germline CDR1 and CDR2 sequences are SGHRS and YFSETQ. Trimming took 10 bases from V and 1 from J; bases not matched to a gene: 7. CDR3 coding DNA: TGCGCCGGAAAACAGGGGGCCGGCACAGATACGCAGTATTTT. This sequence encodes CAGKQGAGTDTQYF. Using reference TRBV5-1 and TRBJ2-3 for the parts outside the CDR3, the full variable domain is KAGVTQTPRYLIKTRGQQVTLSCSPISGHRSVSWYQQTPGQGLQFLFEYFSETQRNKGNFPGRFSGRQFSNSRSEMNVSTLELGDSALYLCAGKQGAGTDTQYFGPGTRLTVL.

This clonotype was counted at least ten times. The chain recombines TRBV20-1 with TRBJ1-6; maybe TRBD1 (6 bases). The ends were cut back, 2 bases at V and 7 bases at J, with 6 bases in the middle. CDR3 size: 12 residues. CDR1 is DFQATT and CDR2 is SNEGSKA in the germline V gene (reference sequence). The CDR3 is CSARRGNSPLHF. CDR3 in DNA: TGCAGTGCTAGAAGGGGGAATTCACCCCTCCACTTT.

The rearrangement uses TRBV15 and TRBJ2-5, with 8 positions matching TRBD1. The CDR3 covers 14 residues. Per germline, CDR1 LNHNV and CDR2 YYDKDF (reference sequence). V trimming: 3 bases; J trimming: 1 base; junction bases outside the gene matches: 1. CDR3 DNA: TGTGCCACCAGCAGCGACAGGGGCCAAGAGACCCAGTACTTC. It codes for CATSSDRGQETQYF.

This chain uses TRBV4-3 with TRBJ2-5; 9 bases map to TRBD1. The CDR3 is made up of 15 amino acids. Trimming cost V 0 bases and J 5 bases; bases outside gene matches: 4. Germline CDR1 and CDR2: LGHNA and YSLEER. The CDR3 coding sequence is TGCGCCAGCAGCCAAGATGGGACAGGGTATGAGACCCAGTACTTC. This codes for CASSQDGTGYETQYF.

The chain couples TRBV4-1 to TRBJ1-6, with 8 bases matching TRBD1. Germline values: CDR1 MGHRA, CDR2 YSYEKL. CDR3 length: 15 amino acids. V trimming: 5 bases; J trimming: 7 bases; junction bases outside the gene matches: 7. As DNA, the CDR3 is TGCGCCAGCAGCATCCGGACAGGGCGCAATTCACCCCTCCACTTT. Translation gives CASSIRTGRNSPLHF.

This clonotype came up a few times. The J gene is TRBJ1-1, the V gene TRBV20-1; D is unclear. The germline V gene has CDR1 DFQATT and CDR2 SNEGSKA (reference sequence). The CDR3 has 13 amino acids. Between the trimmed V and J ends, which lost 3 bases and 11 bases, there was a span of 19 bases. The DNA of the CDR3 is TGCAGTGCTAGTCGTCCAGACCAGACGTCGGCTTTCTTT. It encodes CSASRPDQTSAFF.

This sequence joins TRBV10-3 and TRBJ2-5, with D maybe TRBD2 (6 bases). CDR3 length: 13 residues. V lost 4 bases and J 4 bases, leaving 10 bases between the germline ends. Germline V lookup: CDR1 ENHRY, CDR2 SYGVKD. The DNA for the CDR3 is TGTGCCATCAGTGGGCAGGAGGGAGAGACCCAGTACTTC. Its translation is CAISGQEGETQYF.

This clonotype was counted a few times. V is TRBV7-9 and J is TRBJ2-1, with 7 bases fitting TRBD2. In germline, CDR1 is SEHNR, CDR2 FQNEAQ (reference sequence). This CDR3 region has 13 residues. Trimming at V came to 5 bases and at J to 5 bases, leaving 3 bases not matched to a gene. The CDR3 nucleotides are TGTGCCAGCAGCCGGGGGGATGACAATGAGCAGTTCTTC. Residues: CASSRGDDNEQFF.

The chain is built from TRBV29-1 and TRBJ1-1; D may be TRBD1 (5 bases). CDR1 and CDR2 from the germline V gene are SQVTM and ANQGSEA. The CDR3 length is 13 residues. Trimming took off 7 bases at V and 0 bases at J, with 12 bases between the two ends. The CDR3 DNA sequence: TGCAGCGCCCAAGGGGATTTGAACACTGAAGCTTTCTTT. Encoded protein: CSAQGDLNTEAFF. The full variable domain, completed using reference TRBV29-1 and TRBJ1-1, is SAVISQKPSRDICQRGTSLTIQCQVDSQVTMMFWYRQQPGQSLTLIATANQGSEATYESGFVIDKFPISRPNLTFSTLTVSNMSPEDSSIYLCSAQGDLNTEAFFGQGTRLTVV.

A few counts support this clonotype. This CDR3 is CASSWGGQGNQPQHF. The DNA for the CDR3 is TGCGCCAGCAGCTGGGGGGGACAGGGGAATCAGCCCCAGCATTTT. This chain joins TRBV5-1 and TRBJ1-5; the match to TRBD1 covers 10 bases. CDR3 length: 15 amino acids. The germline V gene has CDR1 SGHRS and CDR2 YFSETQ. V trimming: 3 bases; J trimming: 4 bases; junction bases outside the gene matches: 4. The whole variable domain, filled in from reference TRBV5-1 and TRBJ1-5, reads KAGVTQTPRYLIKTRGQQVTLSCSPISGHRSVSWYQQTPGQGLQFLFEYFSETQRNKGNFPGRFSGRQFSNSRSEMNVSTLELGDSALYLCASSWGGQGNQPQHFGDGTRLSIL.

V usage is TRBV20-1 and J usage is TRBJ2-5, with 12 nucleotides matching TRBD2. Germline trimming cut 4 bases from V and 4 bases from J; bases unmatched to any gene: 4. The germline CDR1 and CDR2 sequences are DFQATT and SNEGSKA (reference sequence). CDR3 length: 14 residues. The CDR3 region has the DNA TGCAGTGCTACCACTAGCGGGGGGCCAGAGACCCAGTACTTC. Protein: CSATTSGGPETQYF.

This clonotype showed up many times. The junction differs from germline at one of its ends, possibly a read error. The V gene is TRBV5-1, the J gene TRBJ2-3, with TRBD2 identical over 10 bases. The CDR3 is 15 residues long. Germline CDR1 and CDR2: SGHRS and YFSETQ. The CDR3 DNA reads TGTGCCAGCAGCTTAGCGGGGGGCAGCACAGATACGCAGTATTTT. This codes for CASSLAGGSTDTQYF. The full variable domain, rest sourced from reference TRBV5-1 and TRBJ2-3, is KAGVTQTPRYLIKTRGQQVTLSCSPISGHRSVSWYQQTPGQGLQFLFEYFSETQRNKGNFPGRFSGRQFSNSRSEMNVSTLELGDSALYLCASSLAGGSTDTQYFGPGTRLTVL.

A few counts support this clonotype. The CDR3 DNA follows: TGTGCCAGCACCCCCTATGTAGGCAGATCTTCAGGGGGAAACACCATATATTTT. Its translation is CASTPYVGRSSGGNTIYF. The chain couples TRBV12-3 or TRBV12-4 to TRBJ1-3, with a tentative D call TRBD1 (5 bases). V was clipped by 7 bases and J by 4 bases, with 26 bases between them. CDR3 length: 18 amino acids.

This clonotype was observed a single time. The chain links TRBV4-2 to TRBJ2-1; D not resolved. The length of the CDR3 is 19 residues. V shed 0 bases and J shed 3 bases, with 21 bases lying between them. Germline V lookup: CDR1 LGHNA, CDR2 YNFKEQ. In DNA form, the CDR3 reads TGTGCCAGCAGCCAAGAAATGGGGTTACTCGATTTTAACTACAATGAGCAGTTCTTC. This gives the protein CASSQEMGLLDFNYNEQFF.

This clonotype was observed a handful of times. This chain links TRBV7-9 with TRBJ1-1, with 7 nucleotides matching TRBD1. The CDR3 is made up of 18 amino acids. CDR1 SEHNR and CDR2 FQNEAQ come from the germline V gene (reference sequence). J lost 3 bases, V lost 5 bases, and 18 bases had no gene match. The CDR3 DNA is TGTGCCAGCAGCCTCGACTTATCTAGACAGGGAAGGGACACTGAAGCTTTCTTT. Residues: CASSLDLSRQGRDTEAFF.

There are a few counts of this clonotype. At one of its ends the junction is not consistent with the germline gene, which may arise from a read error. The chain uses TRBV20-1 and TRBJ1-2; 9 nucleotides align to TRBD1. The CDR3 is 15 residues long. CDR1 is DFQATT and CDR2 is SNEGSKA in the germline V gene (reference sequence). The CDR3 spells CSAREPVTGGAPNAF. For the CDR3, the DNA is TGCAGTGCTAGAGAACCAGTTACAGGGGGCGCGCCGAACGCCTTC.

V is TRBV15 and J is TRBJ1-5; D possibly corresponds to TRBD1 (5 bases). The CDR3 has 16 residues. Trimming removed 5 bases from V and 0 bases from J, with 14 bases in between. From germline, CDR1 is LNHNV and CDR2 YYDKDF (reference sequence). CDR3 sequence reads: CATSPRGLYSNQPQHF. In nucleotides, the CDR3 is TGTGCCACCAGCCCCCGGGGCCTGTATAGCAATCAGCCCCAGCATTTT. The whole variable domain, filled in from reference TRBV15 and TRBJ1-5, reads DAMVIQNPRYQVTQFGKPVTLSCSQTLNHNVMYWYQQKSSQAPKLLFHYYDKDFNNEADTPDNFQSRRPNTSFCFLDIRSPGLGDTAMYLCATSPRGLYSNQPQHFGDGTRLSIL.

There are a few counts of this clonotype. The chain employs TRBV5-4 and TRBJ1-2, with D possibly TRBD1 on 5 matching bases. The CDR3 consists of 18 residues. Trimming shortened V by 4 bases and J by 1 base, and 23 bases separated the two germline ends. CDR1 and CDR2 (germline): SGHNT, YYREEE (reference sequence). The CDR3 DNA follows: TGTGCCAGCAGCCCTTTTGGGCGAAAGGGGATCGATAACTATGGCTACACCTTC. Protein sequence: CASSPFGRKGIDNYGYTF.

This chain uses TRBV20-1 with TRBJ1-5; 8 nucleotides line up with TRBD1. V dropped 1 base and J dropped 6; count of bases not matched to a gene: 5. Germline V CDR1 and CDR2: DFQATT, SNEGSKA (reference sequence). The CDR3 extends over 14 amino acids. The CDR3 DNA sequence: TGCAGTGCTAGAGCCACAGGGGGGAGTCAGCCCCAGCATTTT. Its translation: CSARATGGSQPQHF.

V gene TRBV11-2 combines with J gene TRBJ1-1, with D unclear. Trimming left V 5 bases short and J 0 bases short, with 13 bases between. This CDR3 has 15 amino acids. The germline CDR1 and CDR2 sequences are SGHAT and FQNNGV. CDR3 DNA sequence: TGTGCCAGCAGCCCTAGACAAGGCATGAACACTGAAGCTTTCTTT. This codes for CASSPRQGMNTEAFF.

CDR3 region: CASSHRDPGWETQYF. The CDR3 DNA reads TGTGCCAGCAGCCACCGGGACCCAGGTTGGGAGACCCAGTACTTC. V usage is TRBV7-9 and J usage is TRBJ2-5; either TRBD1 or TRBD2 may supply D (5 bases each). The CDR3 has 15 residues. The germline gives CDR1 SEHNR, CDR2 FQNEAQ (reference sequence). V lost 5 bases, J lost 5 bases, and 18 bases lay in between.

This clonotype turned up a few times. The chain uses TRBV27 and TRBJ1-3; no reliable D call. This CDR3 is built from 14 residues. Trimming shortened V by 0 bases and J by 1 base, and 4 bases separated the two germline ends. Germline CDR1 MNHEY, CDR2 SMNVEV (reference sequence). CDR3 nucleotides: TGTGCCAGCAGTTTATCCGCTTCTGGAAACACCATATATTTT. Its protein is CASSLSASGNTIYF.

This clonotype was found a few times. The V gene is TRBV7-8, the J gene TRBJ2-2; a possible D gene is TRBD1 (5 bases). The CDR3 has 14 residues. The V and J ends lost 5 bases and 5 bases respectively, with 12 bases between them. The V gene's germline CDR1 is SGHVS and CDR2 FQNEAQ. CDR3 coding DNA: TGTGCCAGCAGCGCCAACAGGATTACCGGGGAGCTGTTTTTT. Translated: CASSANRITGELFF.

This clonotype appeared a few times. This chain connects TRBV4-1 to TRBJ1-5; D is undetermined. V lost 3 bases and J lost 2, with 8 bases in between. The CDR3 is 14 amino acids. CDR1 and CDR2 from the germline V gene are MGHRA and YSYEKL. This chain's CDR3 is CASSHGAGNQPQHF. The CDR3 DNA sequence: TGCGCCAGCAGCCATGGCGCGGGCAATCAGCCCCAGCATTTT.

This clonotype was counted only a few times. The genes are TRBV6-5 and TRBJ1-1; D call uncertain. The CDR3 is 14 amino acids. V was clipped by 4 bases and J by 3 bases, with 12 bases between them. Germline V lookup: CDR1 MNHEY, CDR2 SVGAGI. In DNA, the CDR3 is TGTGCCAGCAGTTTAAACAGTAGACACACTGAAGCTTTCTTT. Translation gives CASSLNSRHTEAFF.